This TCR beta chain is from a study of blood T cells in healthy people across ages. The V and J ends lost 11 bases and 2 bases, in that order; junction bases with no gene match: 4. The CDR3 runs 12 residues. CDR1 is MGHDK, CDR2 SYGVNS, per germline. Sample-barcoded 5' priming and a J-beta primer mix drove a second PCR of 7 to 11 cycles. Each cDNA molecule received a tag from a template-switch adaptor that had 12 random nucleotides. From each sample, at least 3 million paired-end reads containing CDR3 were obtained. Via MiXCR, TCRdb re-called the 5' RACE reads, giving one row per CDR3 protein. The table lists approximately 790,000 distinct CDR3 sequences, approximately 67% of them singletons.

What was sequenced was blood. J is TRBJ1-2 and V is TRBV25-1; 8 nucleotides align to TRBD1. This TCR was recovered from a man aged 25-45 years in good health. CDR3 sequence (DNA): TGTGCCTGCGGGACAGGAAACTATGGCTACACCTTC. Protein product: CACGTGNYGYTF.